One and the same sample provided the 8 T cell receptor beta chains below, sequenced in a study of CD8+ T cells in alopecia areata. The treatment here: oral pan-JAK inhibitor, 5-10 mg twice daily. RNA was extracted and reverse transcribed into cDNA as the sequencing template. The method was immunoSEQ multiplex PCR; TCRdb's version includes in-frame clones alone and lacks a portion of them. The sample has about 120,000 clones; approximately 60% are singletons. Sample: CD4+ T cells sorted from blood, taken at week 4, from a patient treated with tofacitinib. These receptor sequences come from a human donor with alopecia areata.

A word on this clone: The same CDR3 is also encoded by other DNA sequences in this sample. V is TRBV9 and J is TRBJ2-5; D could derive from TRBD1 or TRBD2 (6 bases each). The germline V gene has CDR1 SGDLS and CDR2 YYNGEE. Trimming cost V 2 bases and J 3 bases, with 8 bases left between them. This CDR3 contains 13 residues. The DNA for the CDR3 is TGTGCCAGCAGCGTGGGGGGCGAAGAGACCCAGTACTTC. Translating it yields CASSVGGEETQYF.

This chain joins TRBV15 and TRBJ1-5, with TRBD1 matching 9 bases. Germline lookup yields CDR1 LNHNV and CDR2 YYDKDF (reference sequence). This CDR3 is built from 17 residues. Trimming cost V 0 bases and J 2 bases; bases outside gene matches: 5. The CDR3: CATSRDYRTGGNQPQHF. DNA of the CDR3: TGTGCCACCAGCAGAGATTATCGGACAGGGGGCAATCAGCCCCAGCATTTT.

This clone has just a few counts. J is TRBJ2-7 and V is TRBV7-2; 7 nucleotides line up with TRBD1. This CDR3 spans 13 amino acids. Losses at the gene ends were 4 bases for V and 2 bases for J; bases not matched to a gene: 2. Germline lookup yields CDR1 SGHTA and CDR2 FQGNSA. CDR3 region: CASSSQGAYEQYF. In DNA, the CDR3 is TGTGCCAGCAGCTCTCAGGGGGCCTACGAGCAGTACTTC.

This chain joins TRBV7-3 and TRBJ2-6; tentatively, D is TRBD1 (6 bases). Trimming removed 3 bases at V and 0 bases at J, with 9 bases between. CDR1 SGHTA and CDR2 FQGTGA come from the germline V gene. The CDR3 sequence is 16 residues long. CDR3 DNA sequence: TGTGCCAGCAGCTTTGGACAGCGCTCTGGGGCCAACGTCCTGACTTTC. Translated: CASSFGQRSGANVLTF.

The chain joins TRBV23-1 to TRBJ2-1; 8 bases are a match to TRBD1. TRBV23-1 falls under the ORF class, with uncertain function. Trimming cost V 1 base and J 6 bases; bases outside gene matches: 11. This CDR3 region has 17 residues. The CDR3 sequence is CASSQWGDRGVCNEQFF. The CDR3 DNA reads as TGCGCCAGCAGTCAATGGGGAGACAGGGGAGTATGCAATGAGCAGTTCTTC.

The chain is built from TRBV10-3 and TRBJ2-7; weak D call: TRBD1 (6 bases). Trimming stripped 2 bases from V and 6 bases from J, with 14 bases between. CDR1 and CDR2 (germline): ENHRY, SYGVKD. The CDR3 loop spans 14 amino acids. In DNA form, the CDR3 reads TGTGCCATCAGTGAGATGGCAGGGGAAGGCGAGCAGTACTTC. It translates to CAISEMAGEGEQYF.

This chain joins TRBV6-5 and TRBJ1-1; D ambiguous. CDR3 length: 14 residues. The germline V and J ends were trimmed by 5 bases and 0 bases, with 10 bases remaining between them. Germline V CDR1 and CDR2: MNHEY, SVGAGI. The CDR3 DNA reads TGTGCCAGCAGTCGGTCGGGCATGAACACTGAAGCTTTCTTT. Its translation: CASSRSGMNTEAFF.

This rearrangement joins TRBV5-4 to TRBJ2-5; TRBD2 matches 11 bases. Germline V lookup: CDR1 SGHNT, CDR2 YYREEE (reference sequence). V lost 3 bases, J lost 5 bases, and 9 bases stayed unmatched. The CDR3 loop spans 16 amino acids. The DNA of the CDR3 is TGTGCCAGCAGCTCGGAGATTACTAGCGGGGGTGAGACCCAGTACTTC. It translates to CASSSEITSGGETQYF.